Sequencing of this TCR beta chain was carried out in a study of shared clonotypes between healthy human individuals. Germline V gene sequence: CDR1 SGHRS, CDR2 YFSETQ. The CDR3 contains 14 residues. V lost 0 bases and J 3 bases, leaving 10 bases between the germline ends. Overall study findings and caveats: Against clonotypes common to all four donors, non-shared ones had lower generation probabilities.

The data were produced by immunoSEQ multiplex PCR, yet TCRdb's version contains in-frame clones alone and is incomplete. The table lists 2 million to 2.5 million clones, roughly 95% of them singletons. Turning to this clone: Antigen unknown.

The V gene is TRBV5-1, the J gene TRBJ2-7; no clear D gene. This TCR was sampled from a man between 18 and 29 years old in good health. Sequencing was done on a sample of naive CD4+ T cells sorted from blood. Subset defined: CD45RA+ positively selected. The CDR3 DNA reads TGCGCCAGCAGCTTGGGAGAGGAATTCTACGAGCAGTACTTC. Amino acid sequence: CASSLGEEFYEQYF.